This T cell receptor beta chain was observed in a study of T cell changes during pregnancy in multiple sclerosis. Using immunoSEQ multiplex PCR, the repertoire was profiled, and TCRdb retains in-frame clones only, with some absent. The data contain around 130,000 clones, roughly 96% of them seen just once; the ten biggest clones take up 0.44%. Germline V gene lookup returns CDR1 MGHDK and CDR2 SYGVNS. The CDR3 runs to 15 residues. The trim removed 8 bases at V and 4 bases at J, leaving 11 bases unmatched. The TCR sequence derives from a female donor with multiple sclerosis, enrolled in a pregnancy study. The material sequenced was peripheral blood, taken after pregnancy. J is TRBJ2-5 and V is TRBV25-1, with 9 bases fitting TRBD2. The CDR3 nucleotides are TGTGCCAGCGGACAACGGACTAGCGTACGAGAGACCCAGTACTTC. Translated, it gives CASGQRTSVRETQYF.